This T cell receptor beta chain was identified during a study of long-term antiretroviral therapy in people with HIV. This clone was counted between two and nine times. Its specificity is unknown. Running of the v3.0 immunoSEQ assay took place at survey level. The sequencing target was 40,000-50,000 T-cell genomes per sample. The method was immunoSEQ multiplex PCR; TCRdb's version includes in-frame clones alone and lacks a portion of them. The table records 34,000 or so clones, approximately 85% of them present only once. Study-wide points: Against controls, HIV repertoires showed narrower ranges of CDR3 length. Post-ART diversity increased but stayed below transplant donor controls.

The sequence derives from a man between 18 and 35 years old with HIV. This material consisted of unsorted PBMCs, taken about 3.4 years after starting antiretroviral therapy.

The chain's CDR3 is CATGTPSYEQYF. The CDR3 region has the DNA TGTGCCACCGGGACACCCTCCTACGAGCAGTACTTC. V is TRBV13 and J is TRBJ2-7, with a possible D match to TRBD1 (6 bases). V shed 10 bases and J shed 0 bases, with 10 bases lying between them. There are 12 residues in the CDR3. Germline CDR1 reads PRHDT; CDR2 reads FYEKMQ (reference sequence).